Shown below are 17 T cell receptor beta chains from a single sample sequenced in a study of Graves' ophthalmopathy and Graves' hyperthyroidism. The sequenced template was RNA, covering the TCR beta CDR3 region. First-round RT-PCR with HTBI primers preceded a second-round multiplex PCR. TCRdb used MiXCR to reprocess the multiplex PCR reads, holding one entry per CDR3 protein. This repertoire shows about 740,000 distinct CDR3 sequences, roughly 40% found once; its top ten account for 35% to 55%. Material for sequencing was peripheral blood. These receptors all come from an adult man with Graves' ophthalmopathy.

Many counts were recorded for this clonotype. The chain has TRBV7-3 and TRBJ1-3; no reliable D call. The V gene's germline CDR1 is SGHTA and CDR2 FQGTGA. With 0 bases removed from V and 0 bases from J, the gap between germline ends came to 6 bases. This CDR3 has 15 amino acids. The CDR3 sequence: CASSLTGDSGNTIYF. CDR3 DNA: TGTGCCAGCAGCTTAACTGGGGACTCTGGAAACACCATATATTTT.

This clonotype appeared a few times. The V and J genes are TRBV7-3 and TRBJ1-5; D unclear. Trimming removed 5 bases at V and 5 bases at J, with 22 bases between. Germline lookup yields CDR1 SGHTA and CDR2 FQGTGA. The CDR3 contains 17 residues. The CDR3 nucleotides read TGTGCCAGCAGCGGGCCCCCCCTAGGGCCTAGTTATCAGCCCCAGCATTTT. As protein: CASSGPPLGPSYQPQHF.

For this clonotype: A single base separates this from a much larger clone, so it may be a read error. CDR3 DNA: TGCAGTCTAGCGCCCCGAGAGACCCAGTACTTC. This encodes CSLAPRETQYF. The rearrangement uses TRBV20-1 and TRBJ2-5, with D tentatively TRBD2 (6 bases). Per germline, CDR1 DFQATT and CDR2 SNEGSKA (reference sequence). Deletions cut 8 bases from V and 4 bases from J, with 11 bases between. CDR3 length: 11 residues.

This clonotype showed up just a few times. The rearrangement links TRBV20-1 to TRBJ2-7, with TRBD1 as a possible D gene (6 bases). The CDR3 length is 13 residues. The germline V gene encodes CDR1 DFQATT and CDR2 SNEGSKA (reference sequence). Trimming left V 6 bases short and J 0 bases short, with 12 bases between. The CDR3 spells CSAMRGNSYEQYF. CDR3 nucleotide sequence: TGCAGTGCGATGAGGGGGAACTCCTACGAGCAGTACTTC.

As to this clonotype: At one of its ends the junction is not consistent with the germline gene, which may arise from a read error. The V gene is TRBV7-9, the J gene TRBJ2-2; 9 nucleotides agree with TRBD1. CDR1 is SEHNR, CDR2 FQNEAQ, per germline (reference sequence). The CDR3 loop spans 15 amino acids. The chain's CDR3 is CASSPGQGWFGELFF. The CDR3 DNA follows: TGCGCCAGCAGCCCGGGACAGGGTTGGTTCGGGGAGCTGTTTTTT.

The chain links TRBV6-6 to TRBJ1-1, with a possible D match to TRBD1 (6 bases). In germline, CDR1 is MNHNY, CDR2 SVGAGI (reference sequence). Between the trimmed V and J ends, which lost 7 bases and 4 bases, there was a span of 16 bases. The CDR3 loop spans 14 amino acids. CDR3 nucleotide sequence: TGTGCCAGCATTAGGGATGGAGGGGGCACTGAAGCTTTCTTT. Amino acids: CASIRDGGGTEAFF.

This chain joins TRBV20-1 and TRBJ2-7, with 7 bases that match TRBD1. V lost 6 bases to trimming and J lost 2 bases; unmatched junction nucleotides: 10. This CDR3 comprises 14 residues. Per germline, CDR1 DFQATT and CDR2 SNEGSKA (reference sequence). The CDR3, as DNA: TGCAGTGCGAGACCGGGACAGAGAACCTACGAGCAGTACTTC. Amino acid sequence: CSARPGQRTYEQYF.

This clonotype was seen a handful of times. This sequence joins TRBV19 and TRBJ2-2; D perhaps matches TRBD2 (5 bases). CDR3 size: 15 residues. V was shortened by 7 bases and J by 3 bases, with 15 bases between the two germline ends. The germline CDR1 and CDR2 sequences are LNHDA and SQIVND (reference sequence). The CDR3 nucleotides are TGTGCCAGTACCCGCGGGCAAGGCGACACCGGGGAGCTGTTTTTT. Protein sequence: CASTRGQGDTGELFF. Full variable domain (remainder filled in from reference TRBV19 and TRBJ2-2): DGGITQSPKYLFRKEGQNVTLSCEQNLNHDAMYWYRQDPGQGLRLIYYSQIVNDFQKGDIAEGYSVSREKKESFPLTVTSAQKNPTAFYLCASTRGQGDTGELFFGEGSRLTVL.

The rearrangement joins TRBV7-9 to TRBJ2-7; TRBD1 is a possible D gene (8 bases). This CDR3 region has 17 residues. Germline values: CDR1 SEHNR, CDR2 FQNEAQ (reference sequence). Trimming left V 5 bases short and J 2 bases short, with 22 bases between. Here the CDR3 reads CASSRTGGGHLPYEQYF. CDR3 DNA sequence: TGTGCCAGCAGCCGAACAGGGGGGGGCCACCTTCCCTACGAGCAGTACTTC.

The table lists this clonotype with a few counts. The rearrangement joins TRBV7-2 to TRBJ1-5, with unresolved D. V was pared by 6 bases and J by 0 bases, with 18 bases between. The germline CDR1 and CDR2 sequences are SGHTA and FQGNSA. The CDR3 contains 17 residues. CDR3 region: CASSLRSLGISNQPQHF. The CDR3 coding sequence is TGTGCCAGCAGTTTAAGGTCACTGGGGATTAGCAATCAGCCCCAGCATTTT.

This clonotype was picked up many times. V gene TRBV7-6 combines with J gene TRBJ1-6; possibly TRBD1 for D (6 bases). Germline V lookup: CDR1 SGHVS, CDR2 FNYEAQ. Trimming stripped 6 bases from V and 7 bases from J, with 16 bases between. This CDR3 spans 15 amino acids. For the CDR3, the DNA is TGTGCCAGCAGTTCCGGCCCGCAGGGGAATTCACCCCTCCACTTT. Protein product: CASSSGPQGNSPLHF.

This clonotype was counted at least ten times. The V call is TRBV2, the J call TRBJ1-1; TRBD1 might be the D (5 bases). V was pared by 2 bases and J by 7 bases, with 14 bases between. This CDR3 comprises 14 residues. Looked up from germline, CDR1 is SNHLY and CDR2 is FYNNEI. The DNA for the CDR3 is TGTGCCAGCAGTGAAAGGCAGGGTGGCAGTGAAGCTTTCTTT. Translating it yields CASSERQGGSEAFF.

This clonotype was counted many times. This sequence joins TRBV29-1 and TRBJ1-2; possibly TRBD1 for D (6 bases). CDR3 size: 14 residues. Germline values: CDR1 SQVTM, CDR2 ANQGSEA. Trimming cost V 6 bases and J 5 bases, with 19 bases left between them. The CDR3 nucleotides read TGCAGCGTATCTAGCCGGACAGTATCTTATGGCTACACCTTC. This encodes CSVSSRTVSYGYTF.

This clonotype has ten or more counts. The chain employs TRBV10-3 and TRBJ1-1, with TRBD1 as a possible D gene (6 bases). Germline CDR1 is ENHRY and CDR2 is SYGVKD. With 0 bases removed from V and 1 base from J, the gap between germline ends came to 9 bases. This CDR3 spans 15 amino acids. CDR3 sequence: CAISESKGGNTEAFF. The CDR3 DNA is TGTGCCATCAGTGAGTCAAAGGGGGGGAACACTGAAGCTTTCTTT.

V usage is TRBV24-1 and J usage is TRBJ1-5; the D is unclear. Trimming stripped 11 bases from V and 3 bases from J, with 19 bases between. Germline V gene sequence: CDR1 KGHDR, CDR2 SFDVKD. The CDR3 extends over 15 amino acids. The CDR3 reads CASSPTEDANQPQHF. The CDR3 region has the DNA TGTGCCAGCAGCCCCACGGAAGACGCCAATCAGCCCCAGCATTTT.

This clonotype has just a few counts. The V call is TRBV7-9, the J call TRBJ1-1; no clear D gene. CDR3 length: 13 amino acids. Per the germline V gene, CDR1 is SEHNR and CDR2 is FQNEAQ (reference sequence). Trimming removed 5 bases at V and 4 bases at J, with 11 bases between. The CDR3 DNA is TGTGCCAGCAGCCCCGGGCAGGCCACTGAAGCTTTCTTT. Its translation is CASSPGQATEAFF.

In the case of this clonotype: A much larger clone differs by one base, so this may be a read error. The gene calls are TRBV24-1 and TRBJ2-7, with 7 nucleotides matching TRBD1. Germline CDR1 KGHDR, CDR2 SFDVKD. The CDR3 covers 11 residues. The CDR3 coding sequence is TGTGCCACCAGTGAGTCGGGACAGAGAGACTTC. This sequence encodes CATSESGQRDF.